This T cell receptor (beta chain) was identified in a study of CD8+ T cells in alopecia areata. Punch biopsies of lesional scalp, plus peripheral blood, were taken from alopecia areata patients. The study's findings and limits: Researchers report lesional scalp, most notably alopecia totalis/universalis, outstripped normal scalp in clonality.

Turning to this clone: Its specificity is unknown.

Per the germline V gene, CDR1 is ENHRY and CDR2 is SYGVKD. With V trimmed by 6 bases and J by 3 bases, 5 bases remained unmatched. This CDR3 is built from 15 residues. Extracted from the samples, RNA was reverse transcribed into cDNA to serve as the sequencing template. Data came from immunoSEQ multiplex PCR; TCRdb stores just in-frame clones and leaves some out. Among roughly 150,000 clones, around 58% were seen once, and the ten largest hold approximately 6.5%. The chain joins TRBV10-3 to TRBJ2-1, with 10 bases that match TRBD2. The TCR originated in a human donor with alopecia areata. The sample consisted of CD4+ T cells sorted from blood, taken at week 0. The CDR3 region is CAISPSSGGYNEQFF. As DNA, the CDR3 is TGTGCCATCAGCCCGTCTAGCGGGGGCTACAATGAGCAGTTCTTC.